Following are 26 T cell receptor beta chains from one sample sequenced in a study of T-cell reconstitution after alpha-beta-depleted transplantation in children. Preparing the TCRbeta library involved the use of unique molecular identifiers. TCRdb processed the PCR reads anew with MiXCR; each CDR3 protein has one entry. The sample holds around 600,000 distinct CDR3 sequences, 10% seen once. The source material was PBMCs from the stem cell graft donor, sampled from the stem cell graft. These receptors originate from a human donor who donated a stem cell graft to a child with acute myeloid leukemia.

The chain recombines TRBV29-1 with TRBJ2-5; D gene ambiguous. Trimming pared 4 bases from V and 4 bases from J, leaving 13 bases between. Looked up from germline, CDR1 is SQVTM and CDR2 is ANQGSEA. The length of the CDR3 is 13 residues. The CDR3 spells CSVVLGYRETQYF. CDR3 nucleotides: TGCAGCGTTGTATTAGGCTACAGAGAGACCCAGTACTTC.

The V call is TRBV4-3, the J call TRBJ1-2, with D perhaps TRBD1 (5 bases). From germline, CDR1 is LGHNA and CDR2 YSLEER. V was trimmed by 1 base and J by 6 bases, leaving 12 bases between them. This CDR3 region has 14 residues. CDR3 residues: CASSQGGTVNGYTF. The CDR3 DNA is TGCGCCAGCAGCCAAGGGGGGACGGTGAATGGCTACACCTTC.

The DNA for the CDR3 is TGTGCCAGCAGCTTATTTGGGGGTACCGAGCAGTACTTC. Translated: CASSLFGGTEQYF. The gene calls are TRBV7-2 and TRBJ2-7; D possibly matches TRBD1 or TRBD2 (5 bases each). CDR3 length: 13 amino acids. The V gene's germline CDR1 is SGHTA and CDR2 FQGNSA. The ends were cut back, 2 bases at V and 6 bases at J, with 11 bases in the middle.

The chain combines TRBV29-1 with TRBJ2-6; D possibly corresponds to TRBD1 (5 bases). This CDR3 region has 14 residues. V was clipped by 3 bases and J by 2 bases, with 8 bases between them. In germline, CDR1 is SQVTM, CDR2 ANQGSEA. In nucleotides, the CDR3 is TGCAGCGTTGACCAGGGTGCTGGGGCCAACGTCCTGACTTTC. The encoded protein is CSVDQGAGANVLTF. Filled out from reference TRBV29-1 and TRBJ2-6, the complete variable domain reads SAVISQKPSRDICQRGTSLTIQCQVDSQVTMMFWYRQQPGQSLTLIATANQGSEATYESGFVIDKFPISRPNLTFSTLTVSNMSPEDSSIYLCSVDQGAGANVLTFGAGSRLTVL.

The rearrangement uses TRBV5-1 and TRBJ2-1; D perhaps matches TRBD2 (6 bases). The germline V gene encodes CDR1 SGHRS and CDR2 YFSETQ. There are 17 residues in the CDR3. Trimming took off 6 bases at V and 3 bases at J, with 22 bases between the two ends. The CDR3 DNA is TGCGCCAGCACTAGGGGACTCAAACTGAGCCACTACAATGAGCAGTTCTTC. Translating gives CASTRGLKLSHYNEQFF. The variable domain in full, with the rest retrieved from reference TRBV5-1 and TRBJ2-1, is KAGVTQTPRYLIKTRGQQVTLSCSPISGHRSVSWYQQTPGQGLQFLFEYFSETQRNKGNFPGRFSGRQFSNSRSEMNVSTLELGDSALYLCASTRGLKLSHYNEQFFGPGTRLTVL.

The table lists this clonotype with a few counts. The chain carries TRBV9 and TRBJ2-1; 12 bases agree with TRBD2. The germline V gene has CDR1 SGDLS and CDR2 YYNGEE. With 3 bases clipped from V and 9 bases from J, the junction kept 7 bases outside the gene matches. The CDR3 covers 15 residues. The CDR3 protein is CASSDLAGGPGEQFF. The CDR3 region has the DNA TGTGCCAGCAGCGATCTAGCGGGAGGGCCAGGTGAGCAGTTCTTC.

This clonotype appeared a few times. This CDR3 is CSARAGQGSYNEQFF. The DNA of the CDR3 is TGCAGTGCTAGAGCCGGACAGGGGTCCTACAATGAGCAGTTCTTC. The chain has TRBV20-1 and TRBJ2-1; 9 bases are a match to TRBD1. After removal of 1 base from V and 1 base from J, the junction contained 2 bases not matched to a gene. From germline, CDR1 is DFQATT and CDR2 SNEGSKA (reference sequence). CDR3 length equals 15 residues.

The V call is TRBV12-3 or TRBV12-4, the J call TRBJ2-6, with a tentative D call TRBD1 (5 bases). The CDR3 runs 15 residues. V gave up 4 bases and J gave up 2 bases, with 9 bases separating them. As DNA, the CDR3 is TGTGCCAGCAGTTCGACAGTCGCTGGGGCCAACGTCCTGACTTTC. Translation: CASSSTVAGANVLTF.

This clonotype occurred many times. For the CDR3, the DNA is TGCGCCAGCAGCTCGGGACTAGCGGGAGAAGGGGAGACCCAGTACTTC. Amino acids: CASSSGLAGEGETQYF. The chain recombines TRBV5-1 with TRBJ2-5, with 14 nucleotides matching TRBD2. CDR1 is SGHRS, CDR2 YFSETQ, per germline. The ends lost 3 bases at V and 5 bases at J; junction bases unmatched: 6. The CDR3 loop spans 16 amino acids.

In this sample, this clonotype turned up a few times. The rearrangement uses TRBV7-3 and TRBJ2-7, with 7 bases identical to TRBD2. Germline trimming cut 0 bases from V and 5 bases from J; bases unmatched to any gene: 4. Germline lookup yields CDR1 SGHTA and CDR2 FQGTGA. CDR3 size: 14 residues. The CDR3 reads CASSLTGGPDEQYF. The CDR3 DNA reads as TGTGCCAGCAGCTTAACGGGAGGGCCAGACGAGCAGTACTTC.

This chain links TRBV5-1 with TRBJ2-7; maybe TRBD2 (5 bases). The germline V gene encodes CDR1 SGHRS and CDR2 YFSETQ. With 5 bases removed from V and 1 base from J, the gap between germline ends came to 13 bases. This CDR3 is built from 14 residues. The CDR3 loop is CASREGRLSYEQYF. In nucleotides, the CDR3 is TGCGCCAGCAGAGAAGGGAGACTTTCCTACGAGCAGTACTTC.

The V gene is TRBV30, the J gene TRBJ2-7, with 8 positions matching TRBD1. CDR3 length: 14 residues. V lost 4 bases to trimming and J lost 3 bases; unmatched junction nucleotides: 8. The germline CDR1 and CDR2 sequences are GTSNPN and SVGIG (reference sequence). This chain's CDR3 is CAWTHRGVIYEQYF. The DNA of the CDR3 is TGTGCCTGGACGCACAGGGGGGTGATCTACGAGCAGTACTTC.

This clonotype came up many times. The chain carries TRBV14 and TRBJ2-1; TRBD1 aligns across 7 bases. V gave up 8 bases and J gave up 2 bases; unmatched junction bases: 9. Germline V gene data show CDR1 as SGHDN and CDR2 as FVKESK. The CDR3 runs to 15 residues. The CDR3 protein is CASARLTGAYNEQFF. Here the CDR3 DNA reads TGTGCCAGCGCCCGCCTCACAGGGGCCTACAATGAGCAGTTCTTC.

This clonotype has at least ten counts. The V call is TRBV10-3, the J call TRBJ2-1; D call uncertain. The ends were cut back, 11 bases at V and 5 bases at J, with 22 bases in the middle. CDR3 length: 15 residues. The germline CDR1 and CDR2 sequences are ENHRY and SYGVKD. CDR3 DNA: TGTGCCCAGCATTATACTGAGAGCCAAGACAATGAGCAGTTCTTC. Translating it yields CAQHYTESQDNEQFF.

The chain is built from TRBV7-2 and TRBJ2-1; tentative D call: TRBD2 (6 bases). V lost 5 bases, J lost 4 bases, and 18 bases lay in between. Germline CDR1 is SGHTA and CDR2 is FQGNSA. The CDR3 is made up of 16 amino acids. The CDR3 sequence is CASSRSSSDLYNEQFF. Here the CDR3 DNA reads TGTGCCAGCAGCCGCTCTTCTAGCGACCTTTACAATGAGCAGTTCTTC.

This clonotype turned up a few times. The rearrangement links TRBV25-1 to TRBJ2-7, with unresolved D. V was clipped by 5 bases and J by 5 bases, with 16 bases between them. The germline gives CDR1 MGHDK, CDR2 SYGVNS. This CDR3 comprises 14 residues. CDR3 in amino acids: CASSRAGSINEQYF. The CDR3 DNA sequence: TGTGCCAGCAGTCGTGCAGGTTCGATAAACGAGCAGTACTTC.

This clonotype occurred a few times. The chain couples TRBV5-1 to TRBJ2-1; D is possibly TRBD2 (5 bases). The CDR3 length is 14 residues. The ends were cut back, 4 bases at V and 6 bases at J, with 14 bases in the middle. Germline values: CDR1 SGHRS, CDR2 YFSETQ. The CDR3 DNA sequence: TGCGCCAGCAGCCCCGGCGTAGCGACCAATGAGCAGTTCTTC. Translated: CASSPGVATNEQFF.

The J gene is TRBJ2-3, the V gene TRBV7-2, with TRBD2 identical over 8 bases. Trimming at V came to 1 base and at J to 14 bases, leaving 5 bases not matched to a gene. The germline CDR1 and CDR2 sequences are SGHTA and FQGNSA. CDR3 length: 12 amino acids. Here the CDR3 DNA reads TGTGCCAGCAGCTTAGGGACTAGCATATCGTATTTT. Translation gives CASSLGTSISYF.

With regard to this clonotype: At one boundary the junction diverges from the germline segment, which might be a read error. The V and J genes are TRBV20-1 and TRBJ1-6; 9 positions agree with TRBD1. The germline CDR1 and CDR2 sequences are DFQATT and SNEGSKA (reference sequence). The CDR3 totals 14 residues. The CDR3 coding sequence is TGCAGTGGTTGCGGGACAGGGTATACTTCACCCCTCCACTTT. This gives the protein CSGCGTGYTSPLHF.

V gene TRBV30 combines with J gene TRBJ2-3; unclear D gene. Trimming took off 3 bases at V and 4 bases at J, with 11 bases between the two ends. CDR1 and CDR2 from the germline V gene are GTSNPN and SVGIG (reference sequence). This CDR3 comprises 13 residues. CDR3 nucleotides: TGTGCCTGGAGCTCCTTTAACGCAGATACGCAGTATTTT. This encodes CAWSSFNADTQYF.

This clonotype was found a few times. The chain is built from TRBV9 and TRBJ1-4; 7 bases align to TRBD1. The CDR3 consists of 15 residues. The junction had 8 bases not matched to a gene; V was cut back by 1 base and J by 8 bases. Germline V gives CDR1 SGDLS, CDR2 YYNGEE. The CDR3 DNA sequence: TGTGCCAGCAGCGTATCCGGCAGGGGGAGGGAAAAACTGTTTTTT. This encodes CASSVSGRGREKLFF.

Written as DNA, the CDR3 is TGTGCCAGTAGTAAAGGACAAAACTATGGCTACACCTTC. This encodes CASSKGQNYGYTF. The chain couples TRBV19 to TRBJ1-2, with D possibly TRBD1 on 5 matching bases. The ends were cut back, 4 bases at V and 2 bases at J, with 8 bases in the middle. CDR1 and CDR2 from the germline V gene are LNHDA and SQIVND (reference sequence). The CDR3 covers 13 residues.

In this sample, this clonotype turned up a few times. The rearrangement links TRBV5-1 to TRBJ1-2; D uncertain. Germline V CDR1 and CDR2: SGHRS, YFSETQ. The V and J ends lost 2 bases and 4 bases respectively, with 9 bases between them. The CDR3 totals 13 residues. In DNA form, the CDR3 reads TGCGCCAGCAGCTTAGAGATAGGCTATGGCTACACCTTC. Protein: CASSLEIGYGYTF.

This chain uses TRBV12-3 or TRBV12-4 with TRBJ2-1, with TRBD2 matching 9 bases. This CDR3 is built from 14 residues. After removal of 6 bases from V and 8 bases from J, the junction contained 8 bases not matched to a gene. The CDR3 here is CASRLSGRRDEQFF. The CDR3 nucleotides are TGTGCCAGCAGATTAAGCGGGAGGCGGGATGAGCAGTTCTTC.

This chain links TRBV6-5 with TRBJ2-5; the D gene is possibly TRBD2 (7 bases). CDR3 length: 14 amino acids. Per germline, CDR1 MNHEY and CDR2 SVGAGI. V lost 2 bases to trimming and J lost 5 bases, with 12 bases between them. For the CDR3, the DNA is TGTGCCAGCAGTTACGGGGGGGCTCGGGAGACCCAGTACTTC. It translates to CASSYGGARETQYF.

This clonotype came up many times. The chain has TRBV28 and TRBJ2-7, with 7 bases fitting TRBD1. Germline V gene data show CDR1 as MDHEN and CDR2 as SYDVKM. V shed 6 bases, J shed 0 bases, and the junction held 8 bases outside the gene matches. CDR3 length: 15 amino acids. This chain's CDR3 is CASRETGTTSYEQYF. CDR3 in DNA: TGTGCCAGCAGGGAGACAGGGACGACCTCCTACGAGCAGTACTTC.